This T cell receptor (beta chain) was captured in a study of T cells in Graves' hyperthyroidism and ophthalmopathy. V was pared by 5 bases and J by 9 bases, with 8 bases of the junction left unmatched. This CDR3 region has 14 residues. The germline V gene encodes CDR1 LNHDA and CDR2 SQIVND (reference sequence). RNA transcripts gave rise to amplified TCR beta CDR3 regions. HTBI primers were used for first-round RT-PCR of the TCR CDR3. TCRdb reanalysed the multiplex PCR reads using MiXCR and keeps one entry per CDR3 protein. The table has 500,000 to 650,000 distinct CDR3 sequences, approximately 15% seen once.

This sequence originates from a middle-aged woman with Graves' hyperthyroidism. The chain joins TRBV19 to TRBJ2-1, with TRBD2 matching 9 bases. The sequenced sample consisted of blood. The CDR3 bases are TGTGCCAGTAGTCTGCGGGAGGGGATTTTTGAGCAGTTCTTC. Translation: CASSLREGIFEQFF.